A single sample gave rise to the 21 T cell receptor beta chains below, sequenced in a study of T cell changes during pregnancy in multiple sclerosis. Assay: immunoSEQ multiplex PCR; the TCRdb copy retains only in-frame clones and omits some. The sample records some 100,000 clones, almost 95% being singletons. The source material was peripheral blood, sampled before pregnancy. The receptors were sampled from a female donor with multiple sclerosis, enrolled in a pregnancy study.

V gene TRBV9 combines with J gene TRBJ2-2, with 7 bases identical to TRBD1. After removal of 3 bases from V and 0 bases from J, the junction contained 5 bases not matched to a gene. Germline V lookup: CDR1 SGDLS, CDR2 YYNGEE. The CDR3 totals 16 residues. This CDR3 is CASSATGSPNTGELFF. CDR3 nucleotides: TGTGCCAGCAGCGCGACAGGGAGTCCGAACACCGGGGAGCTGTTTTTT.

The J gene is TRBJ2-7, the V gene TRBV5-1; D uncertain. The germline V gene encodes CDR1 SGHRS and CDR2 YFSETQ. The CDR3 covers 14 residues. The V end lost 0 bases, the J end lost 2 bases, and 9 bases lay between the germline ends. The CDR3 DNA reads as TGCGCCAGCAGCTTGGGTGACACCCCCTACGAGCAGTACTTC. It is translated as CASSLGDTPYEQYF.

The rearrangement links TRBV28 to TRBJ1-2, with 9 nucleotides matching TRBD1. The germline CDR1 and CDR2 sequences are MDHEN and SYDVKM. The V segment lost 3 bases and the J segment 8 bases; nucleotides outside the gene matches: 13. This CDR3 comprises 16 residues. CDR3: CASSFIRLGTGSGYTF. CDR3 coding DNA: TGTGCCAGCAGTTTTATCCGTTTGGGGACAGGGTCGGGCTACACCTTC.

CDR3 protein: CASSIGSTSDEQYF. The DNA for the CDR3 is TGTGCCAGTAGTATAGGGTCTACAAGCGACGAGCAGTACTTC. The chain combines TRBV19 with TRBJ2-7, with D unclear. The CDR3 totals 14 residues. Germline lookup yields CDR1 LNHDA and CDR2 SQIVND (reference sequence). The ends were cut back, 1 base at V and 5 bases at J, with 12 bases in the middle.

This clone was picked up one time. The genes are TRBV2 and TRBJ1-3; 7 bases align to TRBD1. V dropped 4 bases and J dropped 2; count of bases not matched to a gene: 8. This CDR3 region has 16 residues. Germline CDR1 and CDR2: SNHLY and FYNNEI. The CDR3 region has the DNA TGTGCCAGCAGTGGAGGAGCAACAGGGGCTGGAAACACCATATATTTT. As protein: CASSGGATGAGNTIYF.

The rearrangement uses TRBV27 and TRBJ1-1; unclear D gene. Between the trimmed V and J ends, which lost 3 bases and 2 bases, there was a span of 7 bases. This CDR3 comprises 13 residues. Germline CDR1 MNHEY, CDR2 SMNVEV (reference sequence). CDR3 DNA sequence: TGTGCCAGCAGTTTGCAGGTAAACACTGAAGCTTTCTTT. Translated: CASSLQVNTEAFF.

The genes are TRBV11-2 and TRBJ2-1; 7 nucleotides match TRBD2. Germline trimming cut 3 bases from V and 6 bases from J; bases unmatched to any gene: 5. This CDR3 region has 14 residues. Per the germline V gene, CDR1 is SGHAT and CDR2 is FQNNGV. CDR3 residues: CASSFRGGANEQFF. The CDR3 coding sequence is TGTGCCAGCAGCTTTCGGGGAGGGGCCAATGAGCAGTTCTTC.

The rearrangement joins TRBV30 to TRBJ2-1, with 8 bases matching TRBD1. V lost 0 bases, J lost 8 bases, and 9 bases stayed unmatched. Germline assignment: CDR1 GTSNPN and CDR2 SVGIG (reference sequence). This CDR3 contains 15 residues. The CDR3 bases are TGTGCCTGGAGTGTACAACAGGGGGGATTCTATGAGCAGTTCTTC. Translated, it gives CAWSVQQGGFYEQFF.

This chain joins TRBV13 and TRBJ1-1; perhaps TRBD1 as D (5 bases). Germline V gives CDR1 PRHDT, CDR2 FYEKMQ (reference sequence). V gave up 4 bases and J gave up 7 bases, with 13 bases separating them. CDR3 size: 13 residues. CDR3 in DNA: TGTGCCAGCAGCTATTTAGGGGCCGGTGAAGCTTTCTTT. Encoded protein: CASSYLGAGEAFF.

The CDR3 is CASSEASGYGNTIYF. CDR3 DNA sequence: TGTGCCAGCAGTGAAGCCTCAGGGTACGGAAACACCATATATTTT. This chain connects TRBV2 to TRBJ1-3; possibly TRBD1 for D (5 bases). Germline V gene sequence: CDR1 SNHLY, CDR2 FYNNEI. The V end was cut by 0 bases, the J end by 4 bases, with 10 bases between. The CDR3 runs 15 residues.

This clone was recorded a few times. This CDR3 is CASSSGTVKEKLFF. CDR3 coding DNA: TGTGCCAGCAGCTCCGGGACAGTCAAGGAAAAACTGTTTTTT. V is TRBV6-5 and J is TRBJ1-4, with 7 bases aligning to TRBD1. The V and J ends lost 6 bases and 8 bases, in that order; junction bases with no gene match: 9. CDR3 length: 14 amino acids. In germline, CDR1 is MNHEY, CDR2 SVGAGI.

This chain connects TRBV28 to TRBJ2-1; TRBD1 matches 7 bases. The CDR3 loop spans 18 amino acids. Trimming at V came to 5 bases and at J to 5 bases, leaving 18 bases not matched to a gene. Germline V gene lookup returns CDR1 MDHEN and CDR2 SYDVKM. The CDR3 here is CASSADGQAFYRDNEQFF. CDR3 coding DNA: TGTGCCAGCAGTGCCGACGGACAGGCCTTTTATAGAGACAATGAGCAGTTCTTC.

The genes are TRBV10-3 and TRBJ2-7, with D perhaps matching TRBD1 (8 bases). Germline lookup yields CDR1 ENHRY and CDR2 SYGVKD. The CDR3 has 13 residues. The germline V and J ends were trimmed by 8 bases and 2 bases, with 13 bases remaining between them. This CDR3 reads CAIGQGGTYEQYF. CDR3 DNA sequence: TGTGCCATCGGACAGGGAGGGACCTACGAGCAGTACTTC.

V is TRBV18 and J is TRBJ1-1; 9 bases map to TRBD1. V lost 8 bases to trimming and J lost 5 bases; unmatched junction nucleotides: 9. The CDR3 is 14 amino acids. The V gene's germline CDR1 is KGHSH and CDR2 LQKENI. This CDR3 reads CASGGQGSITEAFF. The CDR3 nucleotides are TGTGCCAGCGGGGGACAGGGAAGTATAACTGAAGCTTTCTTT.

The V gene is TRBV11-1, the J gene TRBJ1-4; D gene uncertain. With 5 bases removed from V and 8 bases from J, the gap between germline ends came to 9 bases. The CDR3 is 12 residues long. Per the germline V gene, CDR1 is SGHAT and CDR2 is FQDESV (reference sequence). The CDR3 nucleotides are TGTGCCAGCAGCCCCGGACTGGAAAAACTGTTTTTT. Amino acid sequence: CASSPGLEKLFF. The full variable domain, rest sourced from reference TRBV11-1 and TRBJ1-4, is EAEVAQSPRYKITEKSQAVAFWCDPISGHATLYWYRQILGQGPELLVQFQDESVVDDSQLPKDRFSAERLKGVDSTLKIQPAELGDSAMYLCASSPGLEKLFFGSGTQLSVL.

The chain employs TRBV7-2 and TRBJ2-2; 8 bases line up with TRBD2. After removal of 5 bases from V and 0 bases from J, the junction contained 14 bases not matched to a gene. The CDR3 is 19 residues long. Per the germline V gene, CDR1 is SGHTA and CDR2 is FQGNSA. The CDR3 DNA reads as TGTGCCAGCAGCCCCGCGGGGGGACACCAGAACGCGAACACCGGGGAGCTGTTTTTT. It translates to CASSPAGGHQNANTGELFF.

The chain couples TRBV5-1 to TRBJ2-3, with no clear D. The CDR3 contains 17 residues. CDR1 SGHRS and CDR2 YFSETQ come from the germline V gene. The ends were cut back, 0 bases at V and 0 bases at J, with 14 bases in the middle. The CDR3 protein is CASSLGGRPLSTDTQYF. The CDR3 DNA reads TGCGCCAGCAGCTTGGGCGGCCGCCCCTTAAGCACAGATACGCAGTATTTT.

The chain is built from TRBV7-2 and TRBJ2-2; D is undetermined. The CDR3 consists of 14 residues. V shed 5 bases and J shed 1 base, with 8 bases lying between them. Germline V CDR1 and CDR2: SGHTA, FQGNSA. CDR3: CASSPRQNTGELFF. The CDR3 DNA reads TGTGCCAGCAGCCCTCGACAGAACACCGGGGAGCTGTTTTTT.

The CDR3 region is CASSSRDTRLREKLFF. The CDR3 region has the DNA TGTGCCAGCAGTTCCCGGGACACCCGGTTAAGGGAAAAACTGTTTTTT. This chain connects TRBV6-5 to TRBJ1-4; perhaps TRBD1 as D (6 bases). The CDR3 contains 16 residues. V was pared by 4 bases and J by 8 bases, with 20 bases between. CDR1 MNHEY and CDR2 SVGAGI come from the germline V gene.

The count of this clone is one. This chain uses TRBV29-1 with TRBJ1-1; D is unresolved. The CDR3 is 13 residues long. Trimming cost V 7 bases and J 1 base, with 13 bases left between them. Germline V gives CDR1 SQVTM, CDR2 ANQGSEA. CDR3 bases: TGCAGCGGGGCGTTGGGAGCGAACACTGAAGCTTTCTTT. Translated, it gives CSGALGANTEAFF.

The V call is TRBV10-3, the J call TRBJ1-3, with D hard to call. From germline, CDR1 is ENHRY and CDR2 SYGVKD. The CDR3 runs to 16 residues. V was clipped by 11 bases and J by 1 base, with 21 bases between them. Written as DNA, the CDR3 is TGTGCCGCCGCGCCTGGGAGAGAAGTATCTGGAAACACCATATATTTT. Protein product: CAAAPGREVSGNTIYF.